This entry lists 32 T cell receptor beta chains sequenced from one sample in a study of OX40 agonist ivuxolimab in advanced cancers. The method was immunoSEQ multiplex PCR; TCRdb's version includes in-frame clones alone and lacks a portion of them. The sample holds around 70,000 clones, roughly 82% seen once. The material sequenced was CD4+ or CD8+ T cells sorted from blood, taken in a trial of the OX40 agonist ivuxolimab. These receptors were obtained from an adult with an advanced solid tumor such as melanoma, head and neck, liver or kidney cancer.

The rearrangement uses TRBV9 and TRBJ2-5; TRBD2 matches 13 bases. The CDR3 runs 18 residues. Losses at the gene ends were 4 bases for V and 0 bases for J; bases not matched to a gene: 9. CDR1 SGDLS and CDR2 YYNGEE come from the germline V gene. CDR3 bases: TGTGCCAGCAGCCCCGGGGGGGGACTAGCGGGATACCAAGAGACCCAGTACTTC. Translated, it gives CASSPGGGLAGYQETQYF.

The count of this clone is one. This chain joins TRBV30 and TRBJ2-3; perhaps TRBD1 as D (5 bases). CDR1 GTSNPN and CDR2 SVGIG come from the germline V gene (reference sequence). CDR3 size: 14 residues. The V end was cut by 4 bases, the J end by 1 base, with 12 bases between. The DNA for the CDR3 is TGTGCCTGGACAGCAGGGTTGGGCACAGATACGCAGTATTTT. Residues: CAWTAGLGTDTQYF.

The rearrangement links TRBV27 to TRBJ2-3; D is uncertain. V dropped 2 bases and J dropped 1 base, with 7 bases sitting between them. Germline V gene lookup returns CDR1 MNHEY and CDR2 SMNVEV (reference sequence). This CDR3 comprises 14 residues. CDR3 amino acids: CASSLNRGTDTQYF. The CDR3 DNA reads as TGTGCCAGCAGTTTAAACCGCGGCACAGATACGCAGTATTTT.

The V and J genes are TRBV9 and TRBJ1-1; D is unresolved. V was trimmed by 3 bases and J by 2 bases, leaving 17 bases between them. Germline CDR1 and CDR2: SGDLS and YYNGEE. The CDR3 extends over 16 amino acids. The CDR3 sequence: CASSAQSGVYNTEAFF. The CDR3 nucleotides read TGTGCCAGCAGCGCACAAAGTGGGGTTTATAACACTGAAGCTTTCTTT.

The chain couples TRBV27 to TRBJ1-1; 8 bases align to TRBD1. The V and J ends lost 5 bases and 0 bases, in that order; junction bases with no gene match: 5. The germline CDR1 and CDR2 sequences are MNHEY and SMNVEV (reference sequence). CDR3 length: 15 residues. CDR3 sequence reads: CASSPLQGVNTEAFF. The CDR3 DNA sequence: TGTGCCAGCAGTCCACTACAGGGGGTGAACACTGAAGCTTTCTTT.

The rearrangement uses TRBV2 and TRBJ2-1; a weak D match, TRBD2 (5 bases). Germline CDR1 and CDR2: SNHLY and FYNNEI. The CDR3 extends over 15 amino acids. The ends were cut back, 6 bases at V and 2 bases at J, with 14 bases in the middle. The CDR3 loop is CASRRADSAYNEQFF. In DNA, the CDR3 is TGTGCCAGCAGGAGGGCCGACTCTGCCTACAATGAGCAGTTCTTC.

This clone appeared a single time. The V and J genes are TRBV5-1 and TRBJ1-6; D may be TRBD1 (6 bases). CDR3 length: 16 amino acids. Germline V gene lookup returns CDR1 SGHRS and CDR2 YFSETQ. The V end lost 0 bases, the J end lost 7 bases, and 14 bases lay between the germline ends. The CDR3 is CASSLAEGQGNSPLHF. For the CDR3, the DNA is TGCGCCAGCAGCTTGGCCGAGGGGCAGGGGAATTCACCCCTCCACTTT.

The chain is built from TRBV12-2 and TRBJ1-2. TRBV12-2 is a pseudogene. CDR3 length: 15 amino acids. The CDR3 loop is CASRLGVDHYYGYTF. CDR3 nucleotide sequence: TGTGCAAGTCGCTTAGGGGTGGACCACTACTATGGCTACACCTTC.

The chain joins TRBV4-1 to TRBJ2-3; 8 bases align to TRBD2. The CDR3 contains 16 residues. Trimming cost V 0 bases and J 3 bases; bases outside gene matches: 5. The germline V gene has CDR1 MGHRA and CDR2 YSYEKL. The CDR3 reads CASSQDLTSGTDTQYF. Written as DNA, the CDR3 is TGCGCCAGCAGCCAAGATCTAACTAGCGGAACAGATACGCAGTATTTT.

V and J are TRBV11-1 and TRBJ1-4; possible D gene TRBD1, 5 bases. The CDR3 sequence is 14 residues long. The germline V and J ends were trimmed by 5 bases and 8 bases, with 15 bases remaining between them. The germline V gene encodes CDR1 SGHAT and CDR2 FQDESV (reference sequence). The CDR3 DNA follows: TGTGCCAGCAGCCGTTGGGGCCATGAGGAAAAACTGTTTTTT. It codes for CASSRWGHEEKLFF.

The chain is built from TRBV21-1 and TRBJ1-2. TRBV21-1 is annotated as a pseudogene. This CDR3 is built from 17 residues. For the CDR3, the DNA is TGTGCCAGCAGCTCAAACGGGGCCAGGGATGCCTCCTATGGCTACACCTTC. Translation gives CASSSNGARDASYGYTF.

This clone appeared a single time. The chain employs TRBV19 and TRBJ1-1; 9 bases map to TRBD1. CDR3 length: 14 amino acids. Germline V CDR1 and CDR2: LNHDA, SQIVND (reference sequence). V shed 3 bases, J shed 3 bases, and the junction held 2 bases outside the gene matches. CDR3 region: CASSIDRGYTEAFF. The CDR3 DNA is TGTGCCAGTAGTATCGACAGGGGGTACACTGAAGCTTTCTTT.

The V and J genes are TRBV7-9 and TRBJ2-1; 12 positions agree with TRBD1. The CDR3 consists of 14 residues. V dropped 3 bases and J dropped 14; count of bases not matched to a gene: 8. The germline gives CDR1 SEHNR, CDR2 FQNEAQ (reference sequence). In nucleotides, the CDR3 is TGTGCCAGCAGCTTTCGAGGGACAGGGGGCGCCAAGTTCTTC. Its translation: CASSFRGTGGAKFF.

This clone was seen repeatedly, ten times or more. This rearrangement joins TRBV20-1 to TRBJ1-3, with D unresolved. The length of the CDR3 is 11 residues. Germline V gene data show CDR1 as DFQATT and CDR2 as SNEGSKA (reference sequence). V lost 0 bases and J 6 bases, leaving 3 bases between the germline ends. The CDR3 region is CSARDQNTIYF. Written as DNA, the CDR3 is TGCAGTGCTAGAGATCAAAACACCATATATTTT.

This clone was found a few times. As DNA, the CDR3 is TGCGCCAGCAGTGAAGCTAGCGGGTTCCACAATGAGCAGTTCTTC. It encodes CASSEASGFHNEQFF. This chain connects TRBV10-1 to TRBJ2-1; 8 bases line up with TRBD2. Germline CDR1 reads WNHNN; CDR2 reads SYGVQD (reference sequence). This CDR3 spans 15 amino acids. Germline trimming cut 3 bases from V and 5 bases from J; bases unmatched to any gene: 6.

CDR3 protein: CASSPGGGYTF. The DNA of the CDR3 is TGTGCCAGCAGTCCCGGTGGCGGCTACACCTTC. V is TRBV6-5 and J is TRBJ1-2; D uncertain. CDR3 length: 11 residues. The V end was cut by 5 bases, the J end by 8 bases, with 9 bases between. From germline, CDR1 is MNHEY and CDR2 SVGAGI.

DNA for the CDR3: TGTGCCAGCAGTGTGTCCGGACAGGGATCCACTGAAGCTTTCTTT. Translating gives CASSVSGQGSTEAFF. J is TRBJ1-1 and V is TRBV27, with 8 positions matching TRBD1. With V trimmed by 5 bases and J by 4 bases, 9 bases remained unmatched. The CDR3 has 15 residues. In germline, CDR1 is MNHEY, CDR2 SMNVEV (reference sequence).

This chain links TRBV15 with TRBJ2-5; a weak D match, TRBD1 (5 bases). The end of the DNA is better explained by TRBJ2-7, so the J call may be wrong. This CDR3 is 13 amino acids long. Germline V gives CDR1 LNHNV, CDR2 YYDKDF (reference sequence). As DNA, the CDR3 is TGTGCCACCAGCAGCCAAGACAGTTACGAGCAGTACTTC. Its protein product is CATSSQDSYEQYF.

This rearrangement joins TRBV29-1 to TRBJ2-5; weak D call: TRBD2 (6 bases). Germline CDR1 SQVTM, CDR2 ANQGSEA. Trimming took 7 bases from V and 2 from J, leaving 14 bases between them. The CDR3 is 13 residues long. The CDR3, as DNA: TGCAGCGGTACAACTAGCATTCAAGAGACCCAGTACTTC. As protein: CSGTTSIQETQYF.

The rearrangement joins TRBV4-1 to TRBJ2-1; 9 bases map to TRBD2. J was trimmed by 4 bases and V by 0 bases; bases with no gene match: 10. Germline CDR1 MGHRA, CDR2 YSYEKL. This CDR3 has 18 amino acids. For the CDR3, the DNA is TGCGCCAGCAGCCAAGATTCTAGCGGGATCCTCCCATACAATGAGCAGTTCTTC. It specifies CASSQDSSGILPYNEQFF.

This chain links TRBV27 with TRBJ2-5; 10 bases align to TRBD1. Germline loops: CDR1 MNHEY, CDR2 SMNVEV (reference sequence). Germline trimming cut 5 bases from V and 3 bases from J; bases unmatched to any gene: 6. This CDR3 is built from 15 residues. Written as DNA, the CDR3 is TGTGCCAGCAGTGCCTCCGGGACAGGGGAAGAGACCCAGTACTTC. It is translated as CASSASGTGEETQYF.

This rearrangement joins TRBV27 to TRBJ1-1; perhaps TRBD1 as D (5 bases). The germline V gene encodes CDR1 MNHEY and CDR2 SMNVEV (reference sequence). The length of the CDR3 is 15 residues. Trimming cost V 5 bases and J 4 bases, with 17 bases left between them. This CDR3 is CASSVGEVRLTEAFF. As DNA, the CDR3 is TGTGCCAGCAGTGTGGGGGAGGTTCGACTCACTGAAGCTTTCTTT.

This sequence joins TRBV29-1 and TRBJ1-1, with D uncertain. Germline values: CDR1 SQVTM, CDR2 ANQGSEA. The CDR3 covers 14 residues. Trimming pared 6 bases from V and 5 bases from J, leaving 19 bases between. CDR3 coding DNA: TGCAGCGTCGAGGAGTACATCCTGGGGACTGAAGCTTTCTTT. This encodes CSVEEYILGTEAFF.

V and J are TRBV6-5 and TRBJ2-5, with 11 bases lining up with TRBD2. This CDR3 contains 13 residues. CDR1 and CDR2 (germline): MNHEY, SVGAGI. Unmatched junction bases numbered 7, after V lost 6 bases and J lost 10 bases. The CDR3 here is CASRWGTSGFQYF. CDR3 bases: TGTGCCAGCAGGTGGGGGACTAGCGGTTTCCAGTACTTC.

CDR3 in DNA: TGTGCCAGCGGGGGCTGGGGGGAAGGCACAGATACGCAGTATTTT. Its protein product is CASGGWGEGTDTQYF. The chain is built from TRBV6-1 and TRBJ2-3; possibly TRBD1 or TRBD2 for D (6 bases each). The CDR3 contains 15 residues. Trimming left V 8 bases short and J 1 base short, with 16 bases between. Germline CDR1 is MNHNS and CDR2 is SASEGT.

The chain employs TRBV2 and TRBJ2-6; either TRBD1 or TRBD2 may supply D (5 bases each). The CDR3 has 17 amino acids. Trimming took 2 bases from V and 0 from J, leaving 11 bases between them. Germline-derived CDR1 and CDR2 are SNHLY and FYNNEI. Here the CDR3 reads CASSERGRLSGANVLTF. The CDR3 DNA is TGTGCCAGCAGTGAAAGGGGACGCCTCTCTGGGGCCAACGTCCTGACTTTC.

This clone was found once. The chain is built from TRBV29-1 and TRBJ2-5; 9 positions agree with TRBD1. The J segment lost 4 bases and the V segment lost 6 bases, leaving 6 bases of the junction unmatched. Germline CDR1 SQVTM, CDR2 ANQGSEA. CDR3 size: 13 residues. The CDR3 region has the DNA TGCAGCGTGATCTCGACAGGGGGAGAGACCCAGTACTTC. Amino acid sequence: CSVISTGGETQYF.

The chain recombines TRBV7-2 with TRBJ2-7; 7 bases fit TRBD1. CDR3 size: 13 residues. V lost 6 bases, J lost 5 bases, and 7 bases stayed unmatched. The germline gives CDR1 SGHTA, CDR2 FQGNSA. The CDR3 reads CASSLSQGNEQYF. CDR3 nucleotide sequence: TGTGCCAGCAGTTTATCACAGGGGAACGAGCAGTACTTC.

This chain links TRBV29-1 with TRBJ1-1, with D perhaps TRBD1 (6 bases). V dropped 6 bases and J dropped 1 base, with 15 bases sitting between them. CDR1 is SQVTM, CDR2 ANQGSEA, per germline. This CDR3 comprises 14 residues. The CDR3 nucleotides read TGCAGCGTGTTCCAACAGGGCGCGAACACTGAAGCTTTCTTT. It yields the protein CSVFQQGANTEAFF.

The V gene is TRBV10-3, the J gene TRBJ2-1; TRBD2 might be the D (8 bases). Germline CDR1 ENHRY, CDR2 SYGVKD. The CDR3 has 16 amino acids. V gave up 3 bases and J gave up 9 bases, with 21 bases separating them. The CDR3 here is CAISESGGGRWGEQFF. The CDR3 DNA sequence: TGTGCCATCAGTGAATCGGGAGGGGGCAGGTGGGGTGAGCAGTTCTTC.

The chain employs TRBV2 and TRBJ1-1, with a weak D call TRBD1 (6 bases). The CDR3 has 15 residues. The V end lost 2 bases, the J end lost 1 base, and 11 bases lay between the germline ends. The germline V gene encodes CDR1 SNHLY and CDR2 FYNNEI. CDR3 region: CASSERGQGNTEAFF. CDR3 DNA sequence: TGTGCCAGCAGTGAACGGGGGCAGGGGAACACTGAAGCTTTCTTT.

This chain links TRBV25-1 with TRBJ1-1; TRBD1 is a possible D gene (6 bases). CDR1 and CDR2 from the germline V gene are MGHDK and SYGVNS. The CDR3 has 16 residues. V was clipped by 7 bases and J by 2 bases, with 20 bases between them. This CDR3 is CASISFEGGGNTEAFF. The DNA of the CDR3 is TGTGCCAGCATTAGCTTCGAAGGGGGGGGCAACACTGAAGCTTTCTTT.